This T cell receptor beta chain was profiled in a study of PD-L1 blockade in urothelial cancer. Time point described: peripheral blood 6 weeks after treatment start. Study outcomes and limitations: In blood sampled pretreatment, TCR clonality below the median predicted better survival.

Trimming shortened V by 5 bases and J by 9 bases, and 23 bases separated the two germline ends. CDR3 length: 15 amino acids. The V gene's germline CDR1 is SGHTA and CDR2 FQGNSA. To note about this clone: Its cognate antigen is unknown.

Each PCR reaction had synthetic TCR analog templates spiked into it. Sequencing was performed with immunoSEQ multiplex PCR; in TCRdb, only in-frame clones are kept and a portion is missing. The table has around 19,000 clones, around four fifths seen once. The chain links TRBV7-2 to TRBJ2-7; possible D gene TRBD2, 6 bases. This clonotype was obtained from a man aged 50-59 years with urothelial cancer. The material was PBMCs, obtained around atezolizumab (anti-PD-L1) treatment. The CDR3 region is CASSPRVAAPPGQYF. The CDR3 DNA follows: TGTGCCAGCAGCCCCAGGGTAGCGGCCCCTCCCGGGCAGTACTTC.